Here is one T cell receptor (beta chain) with its context. Assay used: immunoSEQ multiplex PCR; TCRdb lists only in-frame clones, some missing. The sample yields about 2 million clones, less than 95% seen once. The CDR3 consists of 13 residues. V was pared by 3 bases and J by 9 bases, with 1 base of the junction left unmatched. Germline CDR1 and CDR2: SGHNT and YENEEA. This sample is part of a study of shared clonotypes between healthy human individuals. CD45RO-negative, CCR7-positively selected cells formed the naive CD8 fraction, excluding terminally differentiated effector memory CD45RA+ cells. Sequencing input: naive CD8+ T cells sorted from blood. This chain uses TRBV11-3 with TRBJ2-1; TRBD2 matches 11 bases. The receptor comes from a man younger than 35 in good health. The CDR3 loop is CASSFLAGGEQFF. The DNA for the CDR3 is TGTGCCAGCAGCTTCCTAGCGGGAGGTGAGCAGTTCTTC.